The sequence of this T cell receptor (beta chain) was determined in a study of blood T cell repertoires in COVID-19. Libraries were prepared by immunoSEQ multiplex PCR; TCRdb keeps only in-frame clonotypes and omits some of them. In the table there are approximately 260,000 clones, approximately 83% of which are singletons. This CDR3 is built from 14 residues. Trimming shortened V by 5 bases and J by 5 bases, and 15 bases separated the two germline ends. The germline V gene encodes CDR1 LGHDT and CDR2 YNNKEL (reference sequence). Participant ages covered roughly 18 to 89 years across about two dozen US areas.

Sequenced: PBMCs or T cells enriched from blood (not recorded which). The chain recombines TRBV3-1 (or the pseudogene TRBV3-2) with TRBJ1-1, with D hard to call. This clonotype was obtained from a woman aged 35 to 49 with acute COVID-19. CDR3 in amino acids: CASSSVGGRTEAFF. In DNA, the CDR3 is TGTGCCAGCAGCTCAGTTGGAGGGAGGACTGAAGCTTTCTTT.